These 24 T cell receptor beta chains were sequenced from one sample in a study of tumor-infiltrating lymphocytes in primary liver carcinoma. TCR beta cDNA was prepared out of roughly 450 ng total RNA by means of a constant-region primer. Library construction for TCR beta comprised three nested multiplex PCR rounds performed with slightly modified ARM-PCR. Researchers ran the first two PCR rounds for ten to eleven cycles each with TRBV1-TRBV30 forward primers and a C-beta reverse primer. TCRdb reprocessed the multiplex PCR reads via MiXCR and lists one record per CDR3 protein. Here the sample spans about 320,000 distinct CDR3 sequences, almost 60% being singletons. The researchers obtained blood RNA from unsorted whole blood and also extracted germline DNA. Material: peripheral blood. These TCRs come from a young woman with primary liver carcinoma and hepatitis B virus infection.

A remark on this clonotype: At one of its ends the junction is not consistent with the germline gene, which may arise from a read error. The gene calls are TRBV11-2 and TRBJ1-4; weak D call: TRBD1 (6 bases). Germline CDR1 SGHAT, CDR2 FQNNGV. CDR3 length equals 17 residues. CDR3 DNA sequence: TGTGCCAGCAGTTTAGATTTCGGGACATTCCGATGTGAAAAACTGTTTTTT. It is translated as CASSLDFGTFRCEKLFF.

The J gene is TRBJ1-2, the V gene TRBV30, with a weak D call TRBD1 (6 bases). V shed 3 bases and J shed 8 bases, with 22 bases lying between them. CDR1 and CDR2 from the germline V gene are GTSNPN and SVGIG (reference sequence). The CDR3 runs to 15 residues. CDR3 sequence reads: CAWRIGTRSSWGYTF. The CDR3 DNA reads TGTGCCTGGAGGATCGGGACACGGTCGTCTTGGGGCTACACCTTC.

The V and J genes are TRBV6-2 or TRBV6-3 and TRBJ2-5; 11 bases fit TRBD2. This CDR3 spans 14 amino acids. J was trimmed by 4 bases and V by 7 bases; bases with no gene match: 5. The germline V gene encodes CDR1 MNHEY and CDR2 SVGEGT. DNA of the CDR3: TGTGCCAGCATGAGACTAGCGGGAAGAGAGACCCAGTACTTC. Residues: CASMRLAGRETQYF.

The rearrangement joins TRBV13 to TRBJ2-1; TRBD2 matches at 9 bases. The CDR3 sequence is 16 residues long. Germline CDR1 and CDR2: PRHDT and FYEKMQ (reference sequence). Germline trimming cut 1 base from V and 8 bases from J; bases unmatched to any gene: 9. The CDR3 is CASSLVVSGSTDEQFF. CDR3 coding DNA: TGTGCCAGCAGCTTAGTGGTTAGCGGGAGTACTGATGAGCAGTTCTTC.

CDR3 sequence (DNA): TGTGCCATCAGTGACAGGGGTGCTAGAAATGAGCAGTTCTTC. Amino acid sequence: CAISDRGARNEQFF. The chain is built from TRBV10-3 and TRBJ2-1, with D maybe TRBD1 (6 bases). V was cut by 3 bases and J by 7 bases, with 13 bases left in between. The CDR3 has 14 residues. Germline values: CDR1 ENHRY, CDR2 SYGVKD.

This clonotype appeared once. The chain uses TRBV12-3 or TRBV12-4 and TRBJ1-1, with TRBD1 matching over 7 bases. With V trimmed by 5 bases and J by 10 bases, 13 bases remained unmatched. The CDR3 consists of 14 residues. The CDR3 loop reads CASSLRDSVSVAFF. The DNA of the CDR3 is TGTGCCAGCAGTCTCCGGGACAGCGTTTCTGTAGCTTTCTTT.

The sample holds one count of this clonotype. The chain combines TRBV30 with TRBJ2-4; D unresolved. The CDR3 runs to 13 residues. The ends were cut back, 2 bases at V and 6 bases at J, with 11 bases in the middle. Per germline, CDR1 GTSNPN and CDR2 SVGIG (reference sequence). CDR3 amino acids: CAWSPRSRNIQYF. CDR3 sequence (DNA): TGTGCCTGGAGTCCCCGGTCCCGAAACATTCAGTACTTC.

CDR3 nucleotides: TGTGCCAGCAGTTGGGGCGGGGGATTCGCTGAAGCTTTCTTT. Its protein is CASSWGGGFAEAFF. The V and J genes are TRBV12-3 or TRBV12-4 and TRBJ1-1, with D perhaps matching TRBD1 (5 bases). The CDR3 is made up of 14 amino acids. The germline V and J ends were trimmed by 4 bases and 6 bases, with 15 bases remaining between them.

For this clonotype: No conserved phenylalanine or tryptophan is present at the end of the CDR3, so a read error is the likely explanation. This sequence joins TRBV11-3 and TRBJ1-1, with TRBD1 matching 11 bases. The CDR3 has 18 residues. Germline V gene lookup returns CDR1 SGHNT and CDR2 YENEEA. The J segment lost 4 bases and the V segment lost 8 bases, leaving 18 bases of the junction unmatched. The CDR3 reads CASCSRDRGAIRGTEAFL. The CDR3, as DNA: TGTGCCAGCTGCTCACGGGACAGGGGGGCCATCCGAGGCACTGAAGCTTTCCTT.

A word on this clonotype: The junction differs from germline at one of its ends, possibly a read error. The chain joins TRBV4-3 to TRBJ2-4; 11 nucleotides line up with TRBD2. CDR1 and CDR2 (germline): LGHNA, YSLEER. The CDR3 runs 16 residues. The CDR3 spells CASGQALAGGKNIQYF. The CDR3 DNA reads as TGCGCCAGCGGCCAAGCGCTAGCGGGAGGCAAAAACATTCAGTACTTC.

The chain links TRBV7-8 to TRBJ2-4, with TRBD2 identical over 9 bases. Trimming at V came to 2 bases and at J to 0 bases, leaving 14 bases not matched to a gene. CDR1 SGHVS and CDR2 FQNEAQ come from the germline V gene. The CDR3 is 20 amino acids. The CDR3 DNA reads as TGTGCCAGCAGCTTAATGGTTACTAGCGGGTATCATCTAGCCAAAAACATTCAGTACTTC. It specifies CASSLMVTSGYHLAKNIQYF.

This clonotype was seen repeatedly, ten times or more. The chain links TRBV11-3 to TRBJ2-5; no reliable D call. V lost 1 base to trimming and J lost 7 bases, with 7 bases between them. This CDR3 spans 12 amino acids. Germline CDR1 and CDR2: SGHNT and YENEEA. CDR3 sequence: CASSLALGTQYF. Written as DNA, the CDR3 is TGTGCCAGCAGCTTAGCTCTAGGGACCCAGTACTTC.

V usage is TRBV29-1 and J usage is TRBJ2-3; TRBD2 matches 10 bases. CDR3 length: 13 amino acids. Germline-derived CDR1 and CDR2 are SQVTM and ANQGSEA. Germline trimming cut 7 bases from V and 12 bases from J; bases unmatched to any gene: 13. The CDR3 here is CSGSGTSDAIQYF. The CDR3 coding sequence is TGCAGCGGCTCCGGGACTAGCGACGCTATTCAGTATTTT.

The genes are TRBV28 and TRBJ2-1, with D perhaps TRBD2 (6 bases). Trimming removed 7 bases at V and 4 bases at J, with 20 bases between. The CDR3 is made up of 16 amino acids. Germline lookup yields CDR1 MDHEN and CDR2 SYDVKM. In DNA, the CDR3 is TGTGCCAGCAATATGGGGCTGCGGGGTATATACAATGAGCAGTTCTTC. It specifies CASNMGLRGIYNEQFF.

Worth noting for this clonotype: Being one base from a much bigger clone, this may be a read error. The CDR3 reads CASCAGQDTYEQYF. CDR3 DNA: TGTGCCAGCTGCGCGGGACAGGACACCTACGAGCAGTACTTC. V gene TRBV9 combines with J gene TRBJ2-7, with 8 bases fitting TRBD1. Unmatched junction bases numbered 8, after V lost 7 bases and J lost 2 bases. Germline-derived CDR1 and CDR2 are SGDLS and YYNGEE. This CDR3 spans 14 amino acids.

Comment on this clonotype: This clone may be a read error of a much larger clone one base away. The gene calls are TRBV5-6 and TRBJ2-5; D may be TRBD1 or TRBD2 (5 bases each). Between the trimmed V and J ends, which lost 7 bases and 5 bases, there was a span of 9 bases. Germline lookup yields CDR1 SGHDT and CDR2 YYEEEE. This CDR3 is built from 11 residues. The DNA of the CDR3 is TGTGCCAGCTGTGAGGGGGAGACCCAGTACTTC. Translated, it gives CASCEGETQYF.

In the case of this clonotype: A much larger clone differs by one base, so this may be a read error. The chain links TRBV6-5 to TRBJ1-1; D gene uncertain. The CDR3 runs 13 residues. V was trimmed by 7 bases and J by 2 bases, leaving 11 bases between them. Looked up from germline, CDR1 is MNHEY and CDR2 is SVGAGI. The CDR3 DNA sequence: TGTGCCAGCAACCCCCGGGTAAACACTGAAGCTTTCTTT. Translating it yields CASNPRVNTEAFF.

This clonotype was counted a few times. Just one base apart from a much larger clone, this may be a read error. This rearrangement joins TRBV11-2 to TRBJ1-1; 7 bases agree with TRBD1. Germline CDR1 reads SGHAT; CDR2 reads FQNNGV. The CDR3 has 21 amino acids. This CDR3 is CVSSQGGKITGASRVNTEAFF. The CDR3 nucleotides are TGTGTCAGCAGCCAAGGAGGGAAAATTACAGGGGCAAGTAGAGTTAACACTGAAGCTTTCTTT.

This chain connects TRBV6-4 to TRBJ2-1; D not resolved. CDR1 is MRHNA, CDR2 SNTAGT, per germline. V gave up 7 bases and J gave up 4 bases, with 17 bases separating them. This CDR3 has 15 residues. CDR3 DNA: TGTGCCAGCAAGGCCCCCGGCCTAGGGTACAATGAGCAGTTCTTC. It specifies CASKAPGLGYNEQFF.

The genes are TRBV6-2 or TRBV6-3 and TRBJ2-5; no firm D call. The CDR3 length is 15 residues. Germline V gene lookup returns CDR1 MNHEY and CDR2 SVGEGT. Trimming removed 7 bases from V and 1 base from J, with 16 bases in between. The CDR3 sequence is CASTSWRCRQETQYF. DNA of the CDR3: TGTGCCAGCACCTCGTGGCGGTGCCGCCAAGAGACCCAGTACTTC.

Turning to this clonotype: It may be a read error: a sequence one base away is much more abundant. The J gene is TRBJ2-3, the V gene TRBV29-1; 11 nucleotides align to TRBD1. Germline V gene sequence: CDR1 SQVTM, CDR2 ANQGSEA. CDR3 length: 15 amino acids. In DNA form, the CDR3 reads TGCCCCGAGGAGGGGACAGGGGGGGGCACAGATACGCAGTATTTT. This encodes CPEEGTGGGTDTQYF.

The V call is TRBV12-3 or TRBV12-4, the J call TRBJ1-3; D unclear. CDR3 length: 13 amino acids. The germline V and J ends were trimmed by 9 bases and 3 bases, with 12 bases remaining between them. This chain's CDR3 is CASSGHYGNTIYF. DNA for the CDR3: TGTGCCAGTTCAGGCCACTATGGAAACACCATATATTTT.

Note on this clonotype: One base away lies a much larger clone, so this may be a sequencing read error. V and J are TRBV29-1 and TRBJ1-1; perhaps TRBD1 as D (5 bases). Germline lookup yields CDR1 SQVTM and CDR2 ANQGSEA. There are 12 residues in the CDR3. The V end lost 8 bases, the J end lost 1 base, and 11 bases lay between the germline ends. The CDR3 DNA is TGCAGCATTCCTGGGACGAACACTGAAGCTTTCTTT. This translates into CSIPGTNTEAFF.

The chain uses TRBV6-5 and TRBJ2-7; no clear D gene. Germline-derived CDR1 and CDR2 are MNHEY and SVGAGI. V lost 6 bases, J lost 3 bases, and 15 bases lay in between. The CDR3 is 14 amino acids. CDR3 region: CASSPRTADYEQYF. CDR3 nucleotide sequence: TGTGCCAGCAGCCCCCGGACCGCGGACTACGAGCAGTACTTC.